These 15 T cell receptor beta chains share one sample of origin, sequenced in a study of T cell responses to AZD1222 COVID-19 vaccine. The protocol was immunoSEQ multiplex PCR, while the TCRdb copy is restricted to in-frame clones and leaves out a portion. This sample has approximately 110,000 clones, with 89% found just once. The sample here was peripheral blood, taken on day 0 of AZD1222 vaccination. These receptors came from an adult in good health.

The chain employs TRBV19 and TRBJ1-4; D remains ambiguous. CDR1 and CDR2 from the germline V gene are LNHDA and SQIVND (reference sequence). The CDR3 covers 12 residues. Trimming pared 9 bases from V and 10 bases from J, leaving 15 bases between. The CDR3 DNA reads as TGTGCCAGCCGCCCGCCCCGGGGAAAACTGTTTTTT. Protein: CASRPPRGKLFF.

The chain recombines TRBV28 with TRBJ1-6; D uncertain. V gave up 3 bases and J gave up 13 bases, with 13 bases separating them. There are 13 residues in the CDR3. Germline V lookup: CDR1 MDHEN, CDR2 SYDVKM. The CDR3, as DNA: TGTGCCAGCAGTTTGCCCCAAGGGTCGCCCCTCCACTTT. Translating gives CASSLPQGSPLHF.

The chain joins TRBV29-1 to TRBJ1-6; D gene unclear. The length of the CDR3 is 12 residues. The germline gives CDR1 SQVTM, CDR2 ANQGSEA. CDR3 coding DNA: TGCGGTACACAGAATTATAATTCACCCCTCCACTTT. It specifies CGTQNYNSPLHF.

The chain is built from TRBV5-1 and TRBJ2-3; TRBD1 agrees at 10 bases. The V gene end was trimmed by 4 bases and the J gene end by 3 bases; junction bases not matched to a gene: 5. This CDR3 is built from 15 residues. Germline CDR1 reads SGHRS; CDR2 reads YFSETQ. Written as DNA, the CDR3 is TGCGCCAGCAGCCAGCCGGACAGGGGGACAGATACGCAGTATTTT. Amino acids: CASSQPDRGTDTQYF.

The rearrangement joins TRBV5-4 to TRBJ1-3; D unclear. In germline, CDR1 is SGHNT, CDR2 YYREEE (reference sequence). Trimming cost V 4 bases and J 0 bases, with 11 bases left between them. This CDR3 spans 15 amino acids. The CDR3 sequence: CASSLESTSGNTIYF. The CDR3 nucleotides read TGTGCCAGCAGCCTGGAGTCCACCTCTGGAAACACCATATATTTT. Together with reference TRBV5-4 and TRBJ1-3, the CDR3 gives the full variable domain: ETGVTQSPTHLIKTRGQQVTLRCSSQSGHNTVSWYQQALGQGPQFIFQYYREEENGRGNFPPRFSGLQFPNYSSELNVNALELDDSALYLCASSLESTSGNTIYFGEGSWLTVV.

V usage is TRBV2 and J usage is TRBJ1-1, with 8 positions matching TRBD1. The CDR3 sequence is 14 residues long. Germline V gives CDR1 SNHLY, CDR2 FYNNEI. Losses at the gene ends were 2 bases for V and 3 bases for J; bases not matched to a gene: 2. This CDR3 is CASSEQGADTEAFF. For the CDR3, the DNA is TGTGCCAGCAGTGAACAGGGGGCCGACACTGAAGCTTTCTTT.

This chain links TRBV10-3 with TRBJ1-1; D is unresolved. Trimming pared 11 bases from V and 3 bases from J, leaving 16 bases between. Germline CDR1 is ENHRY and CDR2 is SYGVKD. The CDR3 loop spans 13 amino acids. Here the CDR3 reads CAVGFPGYTEAFF. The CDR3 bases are TGTGCCGTAGGTTTTCCGGGGTACACTGAAGCTTTCTTT.

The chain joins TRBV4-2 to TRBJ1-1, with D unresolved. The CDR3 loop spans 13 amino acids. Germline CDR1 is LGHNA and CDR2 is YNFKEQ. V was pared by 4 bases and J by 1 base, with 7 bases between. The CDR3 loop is CASSPSGNTEAFF. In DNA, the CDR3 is TGTGCCAGCAGCCCCTCGGGGAACACTGAAGCTTTCTTT.

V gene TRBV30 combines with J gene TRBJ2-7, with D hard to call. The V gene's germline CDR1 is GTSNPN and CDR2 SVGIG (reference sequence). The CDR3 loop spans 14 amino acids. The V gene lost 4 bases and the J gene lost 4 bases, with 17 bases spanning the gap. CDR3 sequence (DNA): TGTGCCTGGAACACCCGGGTTTGGGCTTACGAGCAGTACTTC. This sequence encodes CAWNTRVWAYEQYF. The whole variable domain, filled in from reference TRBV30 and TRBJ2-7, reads SQTIHQWPATLVQPVGSPLSLECTVEGTSNPNLYWYRQAAGRGLQLLFYSVGIGQISSEVPQNLSASRPQDRQFILSSKKLLLSDSGFYLCAWNTRVWAYEQYFGPGTRLTVT.

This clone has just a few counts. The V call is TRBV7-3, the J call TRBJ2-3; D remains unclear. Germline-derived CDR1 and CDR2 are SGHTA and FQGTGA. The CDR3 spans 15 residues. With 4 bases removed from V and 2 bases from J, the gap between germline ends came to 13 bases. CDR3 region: CASSSSPGFTDTQYF. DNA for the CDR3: TGTGCCAGCAGCTCCTCACCCGGTTTCACAGATACGCAGTATTTT.

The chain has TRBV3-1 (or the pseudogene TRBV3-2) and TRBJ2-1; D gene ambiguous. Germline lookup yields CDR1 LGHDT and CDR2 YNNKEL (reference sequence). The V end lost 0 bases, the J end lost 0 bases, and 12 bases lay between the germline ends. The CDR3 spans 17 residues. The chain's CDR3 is CASSQDRFGVSYNEQFF. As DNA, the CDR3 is TGTGCCAGCAGCCAAGACAGGTTCGGAGTCTCCTACAATGAGCAGTTCTTC.

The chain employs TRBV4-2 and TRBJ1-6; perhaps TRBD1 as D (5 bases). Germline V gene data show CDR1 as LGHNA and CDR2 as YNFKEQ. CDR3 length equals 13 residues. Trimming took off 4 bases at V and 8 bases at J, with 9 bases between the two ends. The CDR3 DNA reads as TGTGCCAGCAGCCCTTCCAGGGATTCACCCCTCCACTTT. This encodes CASSPSRDSPLHF.

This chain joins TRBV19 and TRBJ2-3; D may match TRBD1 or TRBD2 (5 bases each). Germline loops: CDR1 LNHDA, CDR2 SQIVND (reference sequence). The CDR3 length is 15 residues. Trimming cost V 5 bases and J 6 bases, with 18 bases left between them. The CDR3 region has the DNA TGTGCCAGTAGTCCCCCCGGGGCAACAAGGGATACGCAGTATTTT. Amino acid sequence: CASSPPGATRDTQYF.

CDR3 loop: CASRRGDTDTQYF. CDR3 DNA sequence: TGTGCCAGCAGGCGGGGTGACACAGATACGCAGTATTTT. The V call is TRBV6-5, the J call TRBJ2-3, with D possibly being TRBD2 (6 bases). Trimming stripped 6 bases from V and 2 bases from J, with 9 bases between. The CDR3 is 13 amino acids. Germline values: CDR1 MNHEY, CDR2 SVGAGI.

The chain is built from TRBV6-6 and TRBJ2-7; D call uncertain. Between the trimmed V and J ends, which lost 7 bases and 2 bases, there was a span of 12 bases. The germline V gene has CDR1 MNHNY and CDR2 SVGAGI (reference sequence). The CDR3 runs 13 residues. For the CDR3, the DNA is TGTGCCAGCACCTCGCCCACTCCCTACGAGCAGTACTTC. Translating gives CASTSPTPYEQYF.